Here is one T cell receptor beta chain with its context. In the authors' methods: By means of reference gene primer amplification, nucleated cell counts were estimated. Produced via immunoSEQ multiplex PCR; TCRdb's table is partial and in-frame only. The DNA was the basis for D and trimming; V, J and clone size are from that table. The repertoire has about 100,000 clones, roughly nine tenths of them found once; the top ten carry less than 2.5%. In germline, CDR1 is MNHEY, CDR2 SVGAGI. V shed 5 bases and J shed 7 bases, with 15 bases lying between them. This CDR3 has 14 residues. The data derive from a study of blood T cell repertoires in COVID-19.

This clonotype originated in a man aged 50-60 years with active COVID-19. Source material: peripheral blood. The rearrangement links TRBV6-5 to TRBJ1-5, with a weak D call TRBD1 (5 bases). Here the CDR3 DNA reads TGTGCCAGCAGTCCCCAGGGTAGTCAGCAGCCCCAGCATTTT. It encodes CASSPQGSQQPQHF.